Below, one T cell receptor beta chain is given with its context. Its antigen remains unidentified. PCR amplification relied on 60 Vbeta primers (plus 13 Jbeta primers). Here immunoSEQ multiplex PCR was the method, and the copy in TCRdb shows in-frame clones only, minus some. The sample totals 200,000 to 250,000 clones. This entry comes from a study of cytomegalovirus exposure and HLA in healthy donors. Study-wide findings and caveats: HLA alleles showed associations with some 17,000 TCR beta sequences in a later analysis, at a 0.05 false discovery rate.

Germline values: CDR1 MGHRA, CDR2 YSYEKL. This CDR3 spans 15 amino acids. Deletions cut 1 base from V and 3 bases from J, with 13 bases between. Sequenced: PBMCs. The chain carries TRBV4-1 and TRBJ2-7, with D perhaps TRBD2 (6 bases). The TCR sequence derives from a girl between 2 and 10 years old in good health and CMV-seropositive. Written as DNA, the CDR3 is TGCGCCAGCAGCCAAGCACCGGGACTTCACTACGAGCAGTACTTC. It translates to CASSQAPGLHYEQYF.